The T cell receptor (beta chain) under discussion was sequenced for a study of cytomegalovirus exposure and HLA in healthy donors. General study results and limits: Data from an earlier analysis indicated that most TCR beta V segments were productive either about 90% or about 30% of the time.

Remarks on this clone: What it recognizes is unknown.

The CDR3 covers 13 residues. Germline CDR1 and CDR2: SEHNR and FQNEAQ (reference sequence). Vbeta (60) and Jbeta (13) primers were used in the PCR. Libraries were prepared by immunoSEQ multiplex PCR; TCRdb keeps only in-frame clonotypes and omits some of them. Of about 160,000 clones listed, around 73% are singletons. Sequencing was done on a sample of PBMCs. The receptor's source is a woman aged 18-29 years in good health and CMV-seronegative. The V gene is TRBV7-9, the J gene TRBJ2-7, with D maybe TRBD1 (5 bases). The chain's CDR3 is CSSSRSQDYEQYV. The CDR3 DNA reads TGTTCCAGCAGCCGATCACAGGACTACGAGCAGTACGTC.